The subject of this entry is one T cell receptor (beta chain). This clonotype was observed many times. The specificity of this receptor is unknown. Within one base of it there is no much larger clone, and no base qualities were kept. The data were taken from a study of Graves' ophthalmopathy and Graves' hyperthyroidism (dated by TCRdb to 2016 to 2018). Regarding the study in general: Peripheral blood was collected at initial diagnosis, prior to any treatment. To explore V-J signatures that separate ophthalmopathy from hyperthyroidism, a discovery set of approximately 100 patients was enrolled, consisting of 40 to 45 with ophthalmopathy and roughly 59 with stable hyperthyroidism. The study used TCR beta repertoire signatures to distinguish Graves' ophthalmopathy from Graves' hyperthyroidism and to predict progression to ophthalmopathy. In a handful of hyperthyroidism patients, the T-cell repertoires found in thyroid tissue were compared with those found in blood. Following sample collection, hyperthyroidism patients were given methimazole at a starting dose of 30 mg daily, and ophthalmopathy patients were given high-dose intravenous methylprednisolone. An independent validation cohort comprised 18 hyperthyroidism patients and over 15 patients who later progressed from hyperthyroidism to ophthalmopathy. In total, 135 blood samples were TCR-sequenced: 43 ophthalmopathy, approximately 80 hyperthyroidism and approximately 17 hyperthyroidism-to-ophthalmopathy patients. Results and caveats for the whole study, not just this receptor: Sample size was not statistically predetermined, and group allocation was not concealed from the investigators. In validation, the model predicted ophthalmopathy progression with about 70% sensitivity and about 77% specificity; fewer than 15 predicted patients were CT-confirmed with GO in a median of roughly 6.8 months. The 13-signature model separated ophthalmopathy from stable hyperthyroidism with 85% to 90% sensitivity and around 81% specificity in cross-validation, and 80%/75% in the test set. Most expanded thyroid clonotypes with a frequency above 0.001 also appeared in blood, which suggests that blood repertoires may reflect the immune response in the thyroid.

TCR beta CDR3 regions were amplified from RNA transcripts for repertoire sequencing. A first-round RT-PCR used HTBI primers with the Qiagen OneStep RT-PCR kit, followed by a second-round multiplex PCR, size selection and purification. Libraries were sequenced on an Illumina HiSeq2000 using paired-end 100 bp reads. As for the authors' bioinformatics: SOAPnuke was used to process the reads, throwing out any read that had adapters, had uncalled bases, had a mean Phred below 15, or lacked an exact constant-primer or identifier match. COPE v1.2.5 was used to merge high-quality paired reads. Each unique nucleotide sequence was treated as a clonotype, and MiTCR v1.1 was used to align the clonotypes to the IMGT TRB V, D and J references. The analysis was limited to V-J combinations with a frequency above 0.0001, which together covered approximately 99% of the repertoires. A TCR clonal expansion and chaos score per V-J combination was defined as the ratio of F50 clonal expansion to chaos observed in the TCRdist matrix. Features were reduced by Welch's t-statistics and random forest to some 13 V-J combinations, which fed a naive Bayes classifier. The similarity between thyroid and blood repertoires was quantified using the Morisita-Horn index. TCRdb reprocessing: public reads trimmed at Q25 with fastp, clones called with MiXCR, in-frame beta chains kept. Each CDR3 protein appears once, grouped with its most common genes and DNA. The V and J calls and clone size are TCRdb's, not the authors'. This sample comprises 300,000 to 400,000 distinct CDR3 sequences, 17% of them detected only once. The leading ten clones occupy approximately 13% of the sample.

Ophthalmopathy patients had moderately to severely active disease, Clinical Activity Score of at least 3, NOSPECS grade of at least 4, and disease duration under 3 months. Patients were excluded if they had other autoimmune diseases, uncontrolled infections, pregnancy or lactation. Clinical symptoms, serum thyroxine, TRAb, thyroid ultrasound and orbital computed tomography formed the basis of the diagnosis. Using Ficoll-Paque density gradient centrifugation, PBMCs were isolated from 9 to 10 ml of fresh peripheral blood. Total RNA was extracted using Trizol reagent, and RNA quality was checked on an Agilent 2100 Bioanalyzer. The source of this sequence is an adult man with Graves' ophthalmopathy. The specimen sequenced was peripheral blood.

The CDR3 is CSANRDANTEAFF. The bases are TGCAGTGCCAACAGGGATGCGAACACTGAAGCTTTCTTT. The chain couples TRBV20-1 to TRBJ1-1, with a tentative D gene TRBD1 over 6 matching bases. Reading the germline V gene (reference sequence) gives CDR1 DFQATT and CDR2 SNEGSKA. From the cysteine through the phenylalanine, the CDR3 covers 13 amino acids. Only CDR3 DNA remains: 39 bases, in frame from the first base. The junction shows trimming of 6 bases on V and 1 base on J, plus 12 bases between the germline ends.